The 15 T cell receptor beta chains reported below all come from one sample, sequenced in a study of beta chain features in type 1 diabetes. TCRB transcripts that were expressed got sequenced, as all of the isolated RNA had been reverse transcribed. Data came from immunoSEQ multiplex PCR; TCRdb stores just in-frame clones and leaves some out. The sample has 150,000 or so clones, nearly 9.5% seen once; the top ten hold 0.55% to 0.85%. Material for sequencing was central memory CD4+ T cells from blood. The receptors derive from a man aged 18-30 years in good health.

The sample holds a few counts of this clone. The rearrangement links TRBV7-2 to TRBJ1-2; 8 nucleotides line up with TRBD1. V lost 1 base to trimming and J lost 2 bases; unmatched junction nucleotides: 6. CDR3 size: 16 residues. Germline CDR1 and CDR2: SGHTA and FQGNSA. CDR3 amino acids: CASSLGRTGLNYGYTF. The CDR3 DNA reads TGTGCCAGCAGCTTAGGGCGGACAGGGTTAAACTATGGCTACACCTTC.

This clone was observed a few times. The chain has TRBV6-1 and TRBJ2-1, with D possibly TRBD1 on 5 matching bases. Germline V gives CDR1 MNHNS, CDR2 SASEGT. The CDR3 extends over 19 amino acids. The ends were cut back, 2 bases at V and 5 bases at J, with 25 bases in the middle. CDR3 bases: TGTGCCAGCAGTGAAAATTCTGGGTTGCGCCAGGGATACAACAATGAGCAGTTCTTC. The encoded protein is CASSENSGLRQGYNNEQFF.

This clone has only a few counts. V and J are TRBV5-4 and TRBJ2-1, with TRBD2 matching over 9 bases. CDR1 is SGHNT and CDR2 is YYREEE in the germline V gene (reference sequence). The length of the CDR3 is 15 residues. Trimming took 2 bases from V and 4 from J; bases not matched to a gene: 4. CDR3 sequence: CASSFWLAGYNEQFF. CDR3 nucleotide sequence: TGTGCCAGCAGCTTCTGGCTAGCGGGGTACAATGAGCAGTTCTTC.

The chain has TRBV18 and TRBJ2-5, with no clear D. The J call is in doubt because the DNA end fits TRBJ2-7 better. CDR1 and CDR2 from the germline V gene are KGHSH and LQKENI. CDR3 length: 12 residues. CDR3 in amino acids: CASNDGAYEQYF. In DNA form, the CDR3 reads TGTGCCAGCAACGACGGAGCCTACGAGCAGTACTTC.

The CDR3 reads CASTRGASVGGYTF. The CDR3 nucleotides read TGTGCCAGCACCCGGGGGGCATCTGTGGGTGGCTACACCTTC. The chain employs TRBV7-9 and TRBJ1-2, with D perhaps TRBD1 (6 bases). Trimming cost V 7 bases and J 7 bases, with 19 bases left between them. This CDR3 region has 14 residues. Germline V gives CDR1 SEHNR, CDR2 FQNEAQ (reference sequence).

The chain has TRBV14 and TRBJ2-5, with 7 bases identical to TRBD1. The J call could be wrong; TRBJ2-7 is a better fit for the DNA end. In germline, CDR1 is SGHDN, CDR2 FVKESK. This CDR3 is built from 12 residues. This CDR3 reads CASSHRGYEQYF. The DNA for the CDR3 is TGTGCCAGCAGCCACAGGGGGTACGAGCAGTACTTC.

This clone was observed a few times. The rearrangement links TRBV28 to TRBJ1-6, with 8 bases lining up with TRBD1. The CDR3 sequence is 18 residues long. V lost 5 bases to trimming and J lost 5 bases; unmatched junction nucleotides: 14. CDR1 and CDR2 from the germline V gene are MDHEN and SYDVKM. The CDR3 DNA sequence: TGTGCCAGCAGTCAATACAGGGGGAGAACAGTCGATAATTCACCCCTCCACTTT. Translated, it gives CASSQYRGRTVDNSPLHF.

J is TRBJ2-5 and V is TRBV18; D not resolved. V lost 8 bases and J 5 bases, leaving 9 bases between the germline ends. The CDR3 spans 11 residues. CDR1 is KGHSH, CDR2 LQKENI, per germline. This chain's CDR3 is CASQDVETQYF. As DNA, the CDR3 is TGTGCCAGCCAGGATGTGGAGACCCAGTACTTC.

The chain carries TRBV7-8 and TRBJ2-5; 11 bases fit TRBD2. This CDR3 region has 14 residues. J gave up 2 bases and V 8 bases, and 4 bases lay outside the gene matches. CDR1 SGHVS and CDR2 FQNEAQ come from the germline V gene. CDR3 protein: CASSSGGKQETQYF. The CDR3 coding sequence is TGTGCCAGCTCTAGCGGGGGGAAGCAAGAGACCCAGTACTTC.

The chain links TRBV5-8 to TRBJ1-5; the D gene is possibly TRBD1 (5 bases). The CDR3 is made up of 16 amino acids. The germline CDR1 and CDR2 sequences are SGHTS and YDEGEE. V gave up 0 bases and J gave up 3 bases, with 13 bases separating them. The CDR3 is CASSLGLGQYNQPQHF. The CDR3 region has the DNA TGTGCCAGCAGCTTGGGGTTGGGGCAGTACAATCAGCCCCAGCATTTT.

The rearrangement uses TRBV7-2 and TRBJ2-7, with a possible D match to TRBD2 (6 bases). Germline V gives CDR1 SGHTA, CDR2 FQGNSA. V was cut by 0 bases and J by 4 bases, with 22 bases left in between. The CDR3 contains 18 residues. This chain's CDR3 is CASSLASYLTRREYEQYF. In DNA form, the CDR3 reads TGTGCCAGCAGCTTAGCTAGTTATTTGACTAGACGGGAATACGAGCAGTACTTC.

This clone was found a few times. CDR3 bases: TGTGCCAGCAGTCACAGGTCCTACGAGCAGTACTTC. Its translation is CASSHRSYEQYF. J is TRBJ2-7 and V is TRBV6-5; D possibly corresponds to TRBD1 (5 bases). Looked up from germline, CDR1 is MNHEY and CDR2 is SVGAGI. The CDR3 spans 12 residues. V lost 5 bases to trimming and J lost 1 base, with 6 bases between them.

The genes are TRBV29-1 and TRBJ2-5; D possibly corresponds to TRBD1 (5 bases). The CDR3 is 12 residues long. Deletions cut 2 bases from V and 4 bases from J, with 8 bases between. CDR1 and CDR2 from the germline V gene are SQVTM and ANQGSEA. CDR3 residues: CSVEKGVETQYF. DNA for the CDR3: TGCAGCGTTGAAAAAGGGGTAGAGACCCAGTACTTC.

This clone was detected only a few times. The rearrangement joins TRBV4-1 to TRBJ2-3, with D unclear. Per the germline V gene, CDR1 is MGHRA and CDR2 is YSYEKL. This CDR3 has 13 amino acids. With 1 base removed from V and 6 bases from J, the gap between germline ends came to 8 bases. For the CDR3, the DNA is TGCGCCAGCAGCCAAGTCGGGTCGGATACGCAGTATTTT. Amino acids: CASSQVGSDTQYF.

This clone has ten or more counts. The chain uses TRBV29-1 and TRBJ2-7; 9 positions match TRBD2. Germline-derived CDR1 and CDR2 are SQVTM and ANQGSEA. There are 12 residues in the CDR3. V lost 7 bases to trimming and J lost 5 bases; unmatched junction nucleotides: 6. In nucleotides, the CDR3 is TGCAGCGGAGGGCGGGGGGGCCACGAGCAGTACTTC. This codes for CSGGRGGHEQYF.